The 25 T cell receptor beta chains below come from one sample, sequenced in a study of blood T cell repertoires in COVID-19. Sequenced by immunoSEQ multiplex PCR; TCRdb stores in-frame clones only, minus some. The sample lists some 43,000 clones, about 90% occurring once. The sample consisted of peripheral blood. All receptors derive from a human donor in a cohort sampled during active COVID-19.

V is TRBV5-4 and J is TRBJ1-1; weak D call: TRBD1 (5 bases). The V end was cut by 0 bases, the J end by 0 bases, with 15 bases between. The germline CDR1 and CDR2 sequences are SGHNT and YYREEE (reference sequence). The CDR3 length is 17 residues. This chain's CDR3 is CASSLGDRQTLNTEAFF. The CDR3 region has the DNA TGTGCCAGCAGCTTGGGAGATAGACAGACCTTGAACACTGAAGCTTTCTTT. Using reference TRBV5-4 and TRBJ1-1 for the parts outside the CDR3, the full variable domain is ETGVTQSPTHLIKTRGQQVTLRCSSQSGHNTVSWYQQALGQGPQFIFQYYREEENGRGNFPPRFSGLQFPNYSSELNVNALELDDSALYLCASSLGDRQTLNTEAFFGQGTRLTVV.

In nucleotides, the CDR3 is TGTGCCAGCAGTTACTCGGCGGGGAGAGGGGAGCAGTACTTC. Translated: CASSYSAGRGEQYF. This chain connects TRBV6-6 to TRBJ2-7; perhaps TRBD2 as D (6 bases). V gave up 0 bases and J gave up 7 bases, with 13 bases separating them. This CDR3 region has 14 residues. CDR1 MNHNY and CDR2 SVGAGI come from the germline V gene (reference sequence).

The V gene is TRBV19, the J gene TRBJ2-7, with TRBD1 matching 8 bases. The germline gives CDR1 LNHDA, CDR2 SQIVND (reference sequence). The CDR3 runs 15 residues. The J segment lost 5 bases and the V segment lost 5 bases, leaving 11 bases of the junction unmatched. CDR3 nucleotides: TGTGCCAGTAGTCCTAGGACAGGGACGAGTAACGAGCAGTACTTC. It specifies CASSPRTGTSNEQYF.

CDR3 nucleotides: TGTGCCAGCAGCCAGTCTGTCGCTCTCTCCTACTATAATTCACCCCTCCACTTT. This gives the protein CASSQSVALSYYNSPLHF. J is TRBJ1-6 and V is TRBV3-1 (or the pseudogene TRBV3-2); no clear D gene. The CDR3 is made up of 18 amino acids. Germline assignment: CDR1 LGHDT and CDR2 YNNKEL (reference sequence). The V end was cut by 3 bases, the J end by 3 bases, with 18 bases between.

The chain is built from TRBV27 and TRBJ1-2; 7 bases fit TRBD1. The CDR3 has 14 residues. Germline lookup yields CDR1 MNHEY and CDR2 SMNVEV (reference sequence). The J segment lost 5 bases and the V segment lost 6 bases, leaving 9 bases of the junction unmatched. The CDR3 DNA sequence: TGTGCCAGCAGGGATTACAGGGGAGCTTATGGCTACACCTTC. As protein: CASRDYRGAYGYTF.

The genes are TRBV19 and TRBJ2-3; no clear D gene. The V end was cut by 3 bases, the J end by 6 bases, with 16 bases between. Looked up from germline, CDR1 is LNHDA and CDR2 is SQIVND (reference sequence). CDR3 length: 15 amino acids. In DNA, the CDR3 is TGTGCCAGTAGTATTGGCATCACCCGAGGTGATACGCAGTATTTT. It is translated as CASSIGITRGDTQYF.

The chain carries TRBV9 and TRBJ2-3, with 9 bases identical to TRBD2. The CDR3 is made up of 16 amino acids. Germline assignment: CDR1 SGDLS and CDR2 YYNGEE. Germline trimming cut 4 bases from V and 0 bases from J; bases unmatched to any gene: 6. The CDR3 loop is CASSTRLAESTDTQYF. The CDR3 DNA is TGTGCCAGCAGCACTCGACTAGCGGAGAGCACAGATACGCAGTATTTT.

This clone was detected only once. The genes are TRBV6-1 and TRBJ2-1, with D uncertain. V shed 2 bases and J shed 0 bases, with 20 bases lying between them. The length of the CDR3 is 19 residues. Germline V gene sequence: CDR1 MNHNS, CDR2 SASEGT. DNA for the CDR3: TGTGCCAGCAGTGAAATGTTCTTGCGGTCCGCGACCTCCTACAATGAGCAGTTCTTC. Translation gives CASSEMFLRSATSYNEQFF.

The chain recombines TRBV9 with TRBJ1-3; TRBD1 might be the D (6 bases). Germline CDR1 and CDR2: SGDLS and YYNGEE. The ends were cut back, 3 bases at V and 8 bases at J, with 18 bases in the middle. The CDR3 has 15 residues. Here the CDR3 reads CASSAQTGIKHTIYF. In DNA, the CDR3 is TGTGCCAGCAGCGCCCAAACAGGGATCAAGCACACCATATATTTT. Together with reference TRBV9 and TRBJ1-3, the CDR3 gives the full variable domain: DSGVTQTPKHLITATGQRVTLRCSPRSGDLSVYWYQQSLDQGLQFLIQYYNGEERAKGNILERFSAQQFPDLHSELNLSSLELGDSALYFCASSAQTGIKHTIYFGEGSWLTVV.

The V call is TRBV6-5, the J call TRBJ2-5, with TRBD2 matching 7 bases. The CDR3 is 14 amino acids. After removal of 5 bases from V and 2 bases from J, the junction contained 5 bases not matched to a gene. The germline CDR1 and CDR2 sequences are MNHEY and SVGAGI. The CDR3: CASSPPGLQETQYF. DNA for the CDR3: TGTGCCAGCAGTCCACCGGGACTACAAGAGACCCAGTACTTC.

This clone was counted a single time. This chain links TRBV23-1 with TRBJ1-5, with D perhaps TRBD1 (6 bases). TRBV23-1 belongs to the ORF category, with a function that is uncertain. V was cut by 0 bases and J by 2 bases, with 20 bases left in between. This CDR3 is 19 amino acids long. The CDR3 nucleotides read TGCGCCAGCAGTCAATCGGTCAGGGGTCCCAAAGGGGGCAATCAGCCCCAGCATTTT. This sequence encodes CASSQSVRGPKGGNQPQHF.

V gene TRBV19 combines with J gene TRBJ1-2; 10 bases map to TRBD1. Losses at the gene ends were 6 bases for V and 7 bases for J; bases not matched to a gene: 11. Germline values: CDR1 LNHDA, CDR2 SQIVND (reference sequence). The CDR3 length is 15 residues. The CDR3 DNA reads TGTGCCAGTAGGGCCCGGGACAGGGGTTTTGCTGGCTACACCTTC. Amino acid sequence: CASRARDRGFAGYTF. Full variable domain (outside the CDR3, taken from reference TRBV19 and TRBJ1-2): DGGITQSPKYLFRKEGQNVTLSCEQNLNHDAMYWYRQDPGQGLRLIYYSQIVNDFQKGDIAEGYSVSREKKESFPLTVTSAQKNPTAFYLCASRARDRGFAGYTFGSGTRLTVV.

By share, this clone ranks as large (0.1 to 1%). The chain has TRBV24-1 and TRBJ1-5; 7 bases align to TRBD1. Germline CDR1 is KGHDR and CDR2 is SFDVKD. V was clipped by 3 bases and J by 6 bases; unmatched bases: 16. The CDR3 loop spans 18 amino acids. In nucleotides, the CDR3 is TGTGCCACCAGTGATATCGGGACAGCAGACAACTTCGGTCAGCCCCAGCATTTT. Translating it yields CATSDIGTADNFGQPQHF.

J is TRBJ2-3 and V is TRBV3-1 (or the pseudogene TRBV3-2); D remains unclear. The germline V gene has CDR1 LGHDT and CDR2 YNNKEL (reference sequence). CDR3 length: 14 amino acids. V lost 0 bases and J 0 bases, leaving 4 bases between the germline ends. The DNA for the CDR3 is TGTGCCAGCAGCCAAGATCTCAGCACAGATACGCAGTATTTT. It encodes CASSQDLSTDTQYF.

This sequence joins TRBV9 and TRBJ2-5; D is perhaps TRBD1 (6 bases). This CDR3 has 15 residues. V dropped 3 bases and J dropped 5 bases, with 17 bases sitting between them. CDR1 and CDR2 from the germline V gene are SGDLS and YYNGEE. The CDR3 sequence: CASSEQGSGWETQYF. CDR3 DNA: TGTGCCAGCAGCGAACAGGGTTCTGGGTGGGAGACCCAGTACTTC.

The chain is built from TRBV4-1 and TRBJ2-1, with TRBD2 identical over 14 bases. Germline trimming cut 4 bases from V and 5 bases from J; bases unmatched to any gene: 16. CDR1 MGHRA and CDR2 YSYEKL come from the germline V gene. This CDR3 contains 20 residues. Written as DNA, the CDR3 is TGCGCCAGCAGCCGGCAGGTTGGACTAGCGGGAGGTTGGGGAAACAATGAGCAGTTCTTC. It encodes CASSRQVGLAGGWGNNEQFF.

The chain is built from TRBV29-1 and TRBJ1-1; no clear D gene. The germline V gene has CDR1 SQVTM and CDR2 ANQGSEA. The germline V and J ends were trimmed by 0 bases and 10 bases, with 12 bases remaining between them. This CDR3 is built from 12 residues. Here the CDR3 DNA reads TGCAGCGTTGAAGAAGGAGGCAGAAGAGCTTTCTTT. Residues: CSVEEGGRRAFF.

This chain connects TRBV5-5 to TRBJ2-2; no clear D gene. Trimming removed 1 base from V and 3 bases from J, with 4 bases in between. CDR1 is SGHKS, CDR2 YYEKEE, per germline (reference sequence). This CDR3 has 13 residues. The CDR3 is CASSLLDTGELFF. CDR3 DNA sequence: TGTGCCAGCAGCTTGTTAGACACCGGGGAGCTGTTTTTT.

In DNA, the CDR3 is TGTGCCACCAGTGATCCCACTTGGAGAGGAAATGAGCAGTTCTTC. It codes for CATSDPTWRGNEQFF. The gene calls are TRBV24-1 and TRBJ2-1; unclear D gene. The CDR3 spans 15 residues. Trimming removed 3 bases at V and 7 bases at J, with 15 bases between. Germline V gene data show CDR1 as KGHDR and CDR2 as SFDVKD.

The J gene is TRBJ2-1, the V gene TRBV5-5, with TRBD2 matching over 15 bases. The junction had 9 bases not matched to a gene; V was cut back by 5 bases and J by 6 bases. The CDR3 runs 17 residues. Germline assignment: CDR1 SGHKS and CDR2 YYEKEE (reference sequence). The DNA for the CDR3 is TGTGCCAGCAGTGATTCCCCGGGACTAGCGGGAGGCAATGAGCAGTTCTTC. Translated, it gives CASSDSPGLAGGNEQFF.

The V and J genes are TRBV15 and TRBJ1-2; D remains unclear. Trimming left V 0 bases short and J 7 bases short, with 9 bases between. This CDR3 region has 13 residues. Germline loops: CDR1 LNHNV, CDR2 YYDKDF (reference sequence). For the CDR3, the DNA is TGTGCCACCAGCAGAGATCTGAGGAGTGGCTACACCTTC. Its translation: CATSRDLRSGYTF.

This chain joins TRBV7-2 and TRBJ2-7; 13 bases line up with TRBD2. Germline values: CDR1 SGHTA, CDR2 FQGNSA. V dropped 1 base and J dropped 4; count of bases not matched to a gene: 1. The CDR3 sequence is 15 residues long. CDR3 nucleotides: TGTGCCAGCAGCTTAGGACTAGCGGGAGGATACGAGCAGTACTTC. Residues: CASSLGLAGGYEQYF.

The chain is built from TRBV28 and TRBJ1-6; weak D call: TRBD1 (6 bases). The CDR3 runs 15 residues. Germline V CDR1 and CDR2: MDHEN, SYDVKM. The V end lost 6 bases, the J end lost 10 bases, and 19 bases lay between the germline ends. The CDR3 sequence: CASRGAQGSRSPLHF. Here the CDR3 DNA reads TGTGCCAGCAGGGGGGCACAGGGTTCCAGATCACCCCTCCACTTT.

J is TRBJ2-2 and V is TRBV19; TRBD2 might be the D (6 bases). The CDR3 sequence is 15 residues long. V gave up 0 bases and J gave up 5 bases, with 10 bases separating them. Germline V gene lookup returns CDR1 LNHDA and CDR2 SQIVND (reference sequence). CDR3 protein: CASSIDGSRTGELFF. The CDR3 DNA reads as TGTGCCAGTAGTATAGACGGGAGTAGAACCGGGGAGCTGTTTTTT.

The V and J genes are TRBV3-1 (or the pseudogene TRBV3-2) and TRBJ2-7, with TRBD2 matching 10 bases. Trimming removed 6 bases from V and 0 bases from J; junction bases left unmatched: 2. CDR1 and CDR2 from the germline V gene are LGHDT and YNNKEL (reference sequence). The CDR3 is 14 amino acids. In DNA form, the CDR3 reads TGTGCCAGCAGACGGACTAGCGGCTCCTACGAGCAGTACTTC. This codes for CASRRTSGSYEQYF.